This T cell receptor beta chain stems from a study of beta chain features in type 1 diabetes. Blood was drawn once from each donor into heparinised tubes. The draws averaged about 110 mL. Central memory, naive, regulatory and stem cell-like memory CD4+ cells were sorted by CD45RO/CCR7/CD25/CD127/CD95/CD27. This clone was observed a few times. Reverse transcription of all isolated RNA meant that expressed TCRB transcripts were sequenced. The table came from immunoSEQ multiplex PCR; TCRdb's copy has only in-frame clones and leaves some out. The sample lists more than 140,000 clones, roughly 9.7% seen once, with about 0.6% in the top ten. The specimen sequenced was central memory CD4+ T cells from blood. This clonotype originated in a middle-aged woman in good health.

The CDR3: CASSRNSGQASGYTF. The CDR3 bases are TGTGCCAGCAGTAGAAACTCGGGACAGGCATCCGGCTACACCTTC. J is TRBJ1-2 and V is TRBV6-1; the match to TRBD1 covers 8 bases. The CDR3 has 15 residues. Germline V gene sequence: CDR1 MNHNS, CDR2 SASEGT. The junction had 13 bases not matched to a gene; V was cut back by 5 bases and J by 8 bases.